Listed here is a single T cell receptor (beta chain). This sample is part of a study of neoadjuvant anti-PD-1 for oral cavity cancer. Time point defined: after neoadjuvant nivolumab, at surgical resection. Patients were newly diagnosed with stage II-IVA oral cavity squamous cell carcinoma without prior systemic or radiation treatment. Six replicates per PBMC sample, mostly from 480 ng of genomic DNA. This table comes from immunoSEQ multiplex PCR, and its TCRdb copy is limited to in-frame clones, with some not included. The table includes 10,000 to 15,000 clones, 70% to 75% detected once. CDR1 and CDR2 from the germline V gene are GTSNPN and SVGIG (reference sequence). This CDR3 contains 14 residues. V gave up 1 base and J gave up 7 bases, with 11 bases separating them.

The clonotype originates from a person aged 35-79 years with oral cavity squamous cell carcinoma. V gene TRBV30 combines with J gene TRBJ1-6, with D possibly TRBD1 on 5 matching bases. This specimen consisted of PBMCs, obtained after nivolumab (anti-PD-1) treatment. CDR3 sequence reads: CAWSAVGLNSPLHF. The DNA of the CDR3 is TGTGCCTGGAGTGCTGTGGGACTCAATTCACCCCTCCACTTT.